The rows below give T cell receptor beta chains drawn from one sample of a study of CD8 T cells in Susac syndrome. MiXCR, applied by TCRdb to the immunoSEQ multiplex PCR reads, yields one record per CDR3 protein. Of under 300,000 distinct CDR3 sequences detected, 90% to 97% appear once; the ten largest clones hold about 0.1%. The sequencing sample was made of CD4+ T cells from PBMCs. These receptors were taken from a human donor with Susac syndrome. The CDR3 runs from the conserved cysteine through the conserved F or W. D genes are given only for firm matches. The size entry is marked missing in some rows and otherwise reads once, few, many or a size class.

d_call	clone_size	v_call	j_call	cdr3_aa	cdr3_nt
TRBD1	.	TRBV9	TRBJ2-1	CASSEDRDNEQFF	TGTGCCAGCAGCGAGGACAGGGACAATGAGCAGTTCTTC
.	.	TRBV29-1	TRBJ2-1	CSLKRVRNNEQFF	TGCAGTTTAAAGCGGGTTAGAAACAATGAGCAGTTCTTC
TRBD2	.	TRBV28	TRBJ2-1	CASSSTGTSVGEQFF	TGTGCCAGCAGTTCCACCGGGACTAGCGTCGGTGAGCAGTTCTTC
TRBD2	.	TRBV25-1	TRBJ2-7	CASSESTSGYEQYF	TGTGCCAGCAGTGAATCGACTAGCGGCTACGAGCAGTACTTC
.	.	TRBV30	TRBJ2-5	CAWSVDQETQYF	TGTGCCTGGAGTGTAGACCAAGAGACCCAGTACTTC
.	once	TRBV29-1	TRBJ2-7	CSVELGSTYEQYF	TGCAGCGTTGAATTGGGTTCCACCTACGAGCAGTACTTC
TRBD2	.	TRBV4-1	TRBJ2-1	CASRSGLADNEQFF	TGCGCCAGCAGATCCGGACTAGCGGACAATGAGCAGTTCTTC
.	.	TRBV11-3	TRBJ2-6	CASSPQYSGANVLTF	TGTGCCAGCAGCCCCCAATACTCTGGGGCCAACGTCCTGACTTTC
.	.	TRBV7-2	TRBJ2-7	CASSLDTAYEQYF	TGTGCCAGCAGCTTGGACACGGCCTACGAGCAGTACTTC
TRBD2	.	TRBV3-1	TRBJ2-1	CASSPEGGTSGFF	TGTGCCAGCAGCCCCGAGGGGGGGACTAGCGGCTTCTTC